The subject of this entry is one T cell receptor beta chain. Its specificity is not known. J was trimmed by 3 bases and V by 5 bases; bases with no gene match: 5. The CDR3 spans 16 residues. In germline, CDR1 is LNHDA, CDR2 SQIVND (reference sequence). Produced via immunoSEQ multiplex PCR; TCRdb's table is partial and in-frame only. The sample shows roughly 40,000 clones, roughly 77% of them seen only once. As to time point: after neoadjuvant nivolumab, at surgical resection. These oral cavity squamous cell carcinomas were HPV-negative and locally advanced. The data were obtained in a study of neoadjuvant anti-PD-1 for oral cavity cancer. Across the whole study: Nivolumab at 3 mg/kg was mostly given biweekly, three to four doses, pre-surgery. Around day 43, patients without progression received a fourth nivolumab dose before surgery.

Whole-study findings and limits: After neoadjuvant nivolumab, PBMC T cell clonality was significantly higher in non-responders than responders.

The chain couples TRBV19 to TRBJ2-7, with 15 bases fitting TRBD2. The TCR was taken from a person aged 40-85 years with oral cavity squamous cell carcinoma. The sequenced sample was PBMCs, obtained after nivolumab (anti-PD-1) treatment. The CDR3 loop reads CASSPGLAGGNYEQYF. CDR3 sequence (DNA): TGTGCCAGTAGTCCGGGACTAGCGGGAGGAAACTACGAGCAGTACTTC.